The 10 T cell receptor beta chains below come from one sample, sequenced in a study of control samples from healthy donors and cancer patients. Here immunoSEQ multiplex PCR was the method, and the copy in TCRdb shows in-frame clones only, minus some. The repertoire holds about 21,000 clones, with under 90% as singletons. Sequenced material: PBMCs. The receptor set was obtained from a man aged 60 to 69 with colorectal cancer.

The chain couples TRBV14 to TRBJ1-3; D might be TRBD1 (6 bases). The germline gives CDR1 SGHDN, CDR2 FVKESK. The CDR3 is 14 residues long. Trimming pared 2 bases from V and 5 bases from J, leaving 10 bases between. Here the CDR3 DNA reads TGTGCCAGCAGCCAAATCCAGGGGAGAAACACCATATATTTT. It encodes CASSQIQGRNTIYF.

The table lists this clone with a few counts. CDR3 sequence: CAISGAGGNSPLHF. CDR3 in DNA: TGTGCCATCAGCGGCGCAGGGGGAAATTCACCCCTCCACTTT. This chain joins TRBV10-3 and TRBJ1-6; 7 nucleotides line up with TRBD1. V lost 6 bases, J lost 7 bases, and 6 bases stayed unmatched. The CDR3 covers 14 residues. In germline, CDR1 is ENHRY, CDR2 SYGVKD.

V usage is TRBV12-5 and J usage is TRBJ1-5, with TRBD1 identical over 8 bases. CDR3 size: 15 residues. V shed 2 bases and J 8 bases; nucleotides not matched to a gene: 8. Germline values: CDR1 LGHNT, CDR2 FRNRAP. CDR3 bases: TGTGCTAGTGGTTTGTACCCGGGGACAGGAGAGCCCCAGCATTTT. Its protein is CASGLYPGTGEPQHF.

The chain recombines TRBV6-5 with TRBJ1-1; 9 bases are a match to TRBD1. Germline V gene lookup returns CDR1 MNHEY and CDR2 SVGAGI. The CDR3 length is 16 residues. The V segment lost 2 bases and the J segment 5 bases; nucleotides outside the gene matches: 9. The CDR3 DNA follows: TGTGCCAGCAGTTACCCGGGACAGGGAGGAAAAACTGAAGCTTTCTTT. This codes for CASSYPGQGGKTEAFF.

The V call is TRBV30, the J call TRBJ1-5; 7 positions match TRBD1. V lost 5 bases to trimming and J lost 4 bases; unmatched junction nucleotides: 8. This CDR3 region has 14 residues. Germline CDR1 GTSNPN, CDR2 SVGIG (reference sequence). This chain's CDR3 is CAWGGRQGNQPQHF. The CDR3 nucleotides read TGTGCCTGGGGGGGGAGACAGGGTAATCAGCCCCAGCATTTT.

This chain links TRBV19 with TRBJ1-3, with TRBD1 as a possible D gene (5 bases). The CDR3 extends over 14 amino acids. Germline values: CDR1 LNHDA, CDR2 SQIVND (reference sequence). Deletions cut 6 bases from V and 0 bases from J, with 9 bases between. In DNA, the CDR3 is TGTGCCAGTAGGGACACCGTCTCTGGAAACACCATATATTTT. This sequence encodes CASRDTVSGNTIYF.

A few counts support this clone. This rearrangement joins TRBV30 to TRBJ2-5; a possible D gene is TRBD2 (6 bases). This CDR3 has 16 residues. Trimming left V 3 bases short and J 2 bases short, with 19 bases between. Per germline, CDR1 GTSNPN and CDR2 SVGIG (reference sequence). The CDR3 nucleotides read TGTGCCTGGAGCCACGGCGGGGTCAGCGTACAAGAGACCCAGTACTTC. Protein: CAWSHGGVSVQETQYF.

V gene TRBV5-1 combines with J gene TRBJ2-1; TRBD2 matches at 10 bases. Trimming took 0 bases from V and 9 from J; bases not matched to a gene: 3. The CDR3 consists of 14 residues. Germline V CDR1 and CDR2: SGHRS, YFSETQ. The CDR3, as DNA: TGCGCCAGCAGCTTGGACCCTAGCGGGAGTGAGCAGTTCTTC. Translated: CASSLDPSGSEQFF.

The chain couples TRBV28 to TRBJ2-7, with D perhaps TRBD2 (6 bases). Germline V gene sequence: CDR1 MDHEN, CDR2 SYDVKM. This CDR3 has 16 residues. V dropped 2 bases and J dropped 0 bases, with 14 bases sitting between them. CDR3 protein: CASSLGGWGLSYEQYF. DNA for the CDR3: TGTGCCAGCAGTTTAGGGGGGTGGGGCCTCTCCTACGAGCAGTACTTC.

The chain uses TRBV27 and TRBJ2-3; tentatively, D is TRBD1 or TRBD2 (5 bases each). Trimming took 2 bases from V and 5 from J, leaving 23 bases between them. Germline CDR1 and CDR2: MNHEY and SMNVEV (reference sequence). This CDR3 spans 18 amino acids. The CDR3, as DNA: TGTGCCAGCAGTTTAGCGGACCTGAGTCAGGGTGGACTAGATACGCAGTATTTT. Protein sequence: CASSLADLSQGGLDTQYF.